Listed below are T cell receptor beta chains from one sample, sequenced in a study of blood T cell repertoires in COVID-19. The assay was immunoSEQ multiplex PCR, and TCRdb's table has in-frame clones only and misses some. In the table there are over 75,000 clones, more than 75% of which are singletons. Input material: peripheral blood. Every receptor here comes from a human donor in a cohort sampled during active COVID-19. The CDR3 runs from the conserved cysteine through the conserved F or W. The D gene is left open where the match is weak. Expanded clones are given a class, and other clones once, few, many or no size at all.

V gene: TRBV5-1
D gene: TRBD1
clone size: -
J gene: TRBJ2-5
CDR3 protein: CASSWDRGGETQYF
CDR3 DNA: TGCGCCAGCAGCTGGGACAGGGGCGGCGAGACCCAGTACTTC

V gene: TRBV27
D gene: -
clone size: -
J gene: TRBJ1-6
CDR3 protein: CASSSPRQFNSPLHF
CDR3 DNA: TGTGCCAGCAGTTCCCCGAGACAGTTTAATTCACCCCTCCACTTT

V gene: TRBV29-1
D gene: TRBD1
clone size: -
J gene: TRBJ2-1
CDR3 protein: CSVGQGQGLGEQFF
CDR3 DNA: TGCAGCGTTGGTCAGGGACAGGGGTTGGGTGAGCAGTTCTTC

V gene: TRBV2
D gene: TRBD1
clone size: -
J gene: TRBJ2-7
CDR3 protein: CARGQGADEQYF
CDR3 DNA: TGTGCCAGAGGACAGGGTGCCGACGAGCAGTACTTC

V gene: TRBV18
D gene: -
clone size: -
J gene: TRBJ1-2
CDR3 protein: CASSPEKTTGYGYTF
CDR3 DNA: TGTGCCAGCTCACCAGAGAAGACTACCGGCTATGGCTACACCTTC

V gene: TRBV6-2/TRBV6-3
D gene: -
clone size: -
J gene: TRBJ2-7
CDR3 protein: CASSYSILPRTEYEQYF
CDR3 DNA: TGTGCCAGCAGTTACTCGATCCTCCCCAGGACAGAATACGAGCAGTACTTC

V gene: TRBV5-1
D gene: TRBD2
clone size: -
J gene: TRBJ2-5
CDR3 protein: CASSLWGGQETQYF
CDR3 DNA: TGCGCCAGCAGCTTGTGGGGGGGCCAAGAGACCCAGTACTTC

V gene: TRBV2
D gene: -
clone size: -
J gene: TRBJ2-1
CDR3 protein: CASSVDRSSEQFF
CDR3 DNA: TGTGCCAGCAGTGTTGACAGGTCGAGTGAGCAGTTCTTC

V gene: TRBV7-2
D gene: TRBD1
clone size: -
J gene: TRBJ1-6
CDR3 protein: CASSLRTGKDNSPLHF
CDR3 DNA: TGTGCCAGCAGCTTACGGACAGGGAAAGATAATTCACCCCTCCACTTT

V gene: TRBV5-1
D gene: TRBD2
clone size: -
J gene: TRBJ2-4
CDR3 protein: CASRPGTSGRALTIQYF
CDR3 DNA: TGCGCCAGCAGACCCGGGACTAGCGGGAGGGCCTTAACCATTCAGTACTTC

V gene: TRBV7-2
D gene: -
clone size: -
J gene: TRBJ2-5
CDR3 protein: CASSSTRQETQYF
CDR3 DNA: TGTGCCAGCAGCTCGACTAGGCAAGAGACCCAGTACTTC

V gene: TRBV28
D gene: TRBD1
clone size: few
J gene: TRBJ1-4
CDR3 protein: CASSSIRQGVYEKLFF
CDR3 DNA: TGTGCCAGCAGTTCTATCCGACAGGGGGTGTATGAAAAACTGTTTTTT

V gene: TRBV6-5
D gene: TRBD1
clone size: -
J gene: TRBJ2-2
CDR3 protein: CASSPQGSGELFF
CDR3 DNA: TGTGCCAGCAGCCCACAGGGGTCCGGGGAGCTGTTTTTT

V gene: TRBV6-5
D gene: -
clone size: once
J gene: TRBJ2-2
CDR3 protein: CASSYSPHGELFF
CDR3 DNA: TGTGCCAGCAGTTACTCCCCCCACGGGGAGCTGTTTTTT

V gene: TRBV5-8
D gene: TRBD1
clone size: -
J gene: TRBJ2-7
CDR3 protein: CASNRDSLYEQYF
CDR3 DNA: TGTGCCAGCAACCGGGACAGTCTCTACGAGCAGTACTTC

V gene: TRBV6-5
D gene: -
clone size: -
J gene: TRBJ2-7
CDR3 protein: CATSPLTVVYEQYF
CDR3 DNA: TGTGCCACTTCTCCTCTCACGGTTGTCTACGAGCAGTACTTC

V gene: TRBV6-1
D gene: -
clone size: -
J gene: TRBJ1-5
CDR3 protein: CASSEDGRADQPQHF
CDR3 DNA: TGTGCCAGCAGTGAGGACGGACGAGCGGATCAGCCCCAGCATTTT

V gene: TRBV4-3
D gene: TRBD2
clone size: -
J gene: TRBJ2-1
CDR3 protein: CASSGGISSGGAGSYNEQFF
CDR3 DNA: TGCGCCAGCAGCGGCGGGATCTCTAGCGGGGGGGCAGGCTCCTACAATGAGCAGTTCTTC

V gene: TRBV4-3
D gene: -
clone size: -
J gene: TRBJ2-7
CDR3 protein: CASSQDRGSDYEQYF
CDR3 DNA: TGCGCCAGCAGCCAAGATCGCGGCAGCGACTACGAGCAGTACTTC

V gene: TRBV2
D gene: -
clone size: -
J gene: TRBJ1-1
CDR3 protein: CASNPDRGTEAFF
CDR3 DNA: TGTGCCAGCAATCCCGACAGAGGAACTGAAGCTTTCTTT

V gene: TRBV4-3
D gene: TRBD2
clone size: -
J gene: TRBJ2-1
CDR3 protein: CASSQIAGGSYNEQFF
CDR3 DNA: TGCGCCAGCAGCCAGATAGCGGGAGGCTCCTACAATGAGCAGTTCTTC

V gene: TRBV12-2
D gene: -
clone size: -
J gene: TRBJ2-1
CDR3 protein: CASRPTPGLAGVYNEQFF
CDR3 DNA: TGTGCAAGTCGTCCTACGCCCGGACTAGCGGGAGTATACAATGAGCAGTTCTTC

V gene: TRBV5-1
D gene: TRBD1
clone size: -
J gene: TRBJ1-4
CDR3 protein: CASSLAQGDEKLFF
CDR3 DNA: TGCGCCAGCAGCTTGGCACAGGGGGATGAAAAACTGTTTTTT